The clone carrying this T cell receptor beta chain was recorded many times. Its specificity is unknown. The CDR3 runs 14 residues. Germline V gene lookup returns CDR1 KGHDR and CDR2 SFDVKD. V lost 3 bases to trimming and J lost 1 base, with 7 bases between them. It was through 5'RACE template switching that TCR cDNA was made, with a universal primer site and UMIs added. Each CDR3 protein is one row after TCRdb ran MiXCR on the 5' RACE reads. The table shows hundreds of thousands of distinct CDR3 sequences, with roughly 13% occurring only once. This sample is part of a study of T cells after yellow fever vaccination. Study overall: Fractions containing few cells were prepared with SMART-Seq v4 Ultra Low Input. General study findings and limits: At around 95% for CD4 and 88% for CD8, most primary-vaccination clones showed up again after the booster. Peaking faster, on day 5 versus 15, the secondary response was nonetheless weaker.

The chain recombines TRBV24-1 with TRBJ2-3; D may be TRBD2 (5 bases). The receptor's source is a young man who received the YFV17D yellow fever vaccine. The sequencing here drew on PBMCs, taken on the day of the yellow fever booster vaccination. This CDR3 reads CATSDPRGTDTQYF. The DNA of the CDR3 is TGTGCCACCAGTGATCCGCGGGGCACAGATACGCAGTATTTT.